This TCR beta chain emerged from a study of blood T cell repertoires in COVID-19. Assay: immunoSEQ multiplex PCR; the TCRdb copy retains only in-frame clones and omits some. The sample consists of under 200,000 clones, over 80% of them appearing once. Germline CDR1 MNHEY, CDR2 SMNVEV (reference sequence). V shed 4 bases and J 9 bases; nucleotides not matched to a gene: 4. The CDR3 has 15 amino acids. The specimen sequenced was PBMCs or T cells enriched from blood (not recorded which). This chain joins TRBV27 and TRBJ2-1; 15 positions match TRBD2. The receptor was derived from a woman aged 45-60 years who had recovered from COVID-19. CDR3 bases: TGTGCCAGCAGTTGGACTAGCGGGGGGGCCGGTGAGCAGTTCTTC. The encoded protein is CASSWTSGGAGEQFF.